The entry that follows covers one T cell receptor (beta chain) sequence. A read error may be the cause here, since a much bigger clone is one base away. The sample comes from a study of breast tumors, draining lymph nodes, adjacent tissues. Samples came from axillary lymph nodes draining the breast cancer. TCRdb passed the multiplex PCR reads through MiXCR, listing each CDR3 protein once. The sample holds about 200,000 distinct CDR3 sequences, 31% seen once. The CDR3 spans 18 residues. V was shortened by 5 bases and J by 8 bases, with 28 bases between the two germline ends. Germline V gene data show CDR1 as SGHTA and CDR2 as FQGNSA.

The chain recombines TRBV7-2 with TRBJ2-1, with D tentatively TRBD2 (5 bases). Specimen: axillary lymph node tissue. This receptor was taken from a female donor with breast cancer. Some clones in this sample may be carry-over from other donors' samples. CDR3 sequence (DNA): TGTGCCAGCAGCCCGGACCTTTTTAGCGTCCGCGGAGGACATGAGCAGTTCTTC. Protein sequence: CASSPDLFSVRGGHEQFF.